This T cell receptor (beta chain) was recorded in a study of control samples from healthy donors and cancer patients. Assay: immunoSEQ multiplex PCR; the TCRdb copy retains only in-frame clones and omits some. The sample holds roughly 150,000 clones, more than 85% seen once. J was trimmed by 6 bases and V by 1 base; bases with no gene match: 3. This CDR3 has 13 residues. Per germline, CDR1 SQVTM and CDR2 ANQGSEA. The clonotype comes from a man between 50 and 59 years old in good health. The chain uses TRBV29-1 and TRBJ2-7, with TRBD1 matching over 10 bases. The sample comprised blood. CDR3 region: CSVEVGQGREQYF. CDR3 nucleotides: TGCAGCGTTGAAGTGGGACAGGGGCGCGAGCAGTACTTC.